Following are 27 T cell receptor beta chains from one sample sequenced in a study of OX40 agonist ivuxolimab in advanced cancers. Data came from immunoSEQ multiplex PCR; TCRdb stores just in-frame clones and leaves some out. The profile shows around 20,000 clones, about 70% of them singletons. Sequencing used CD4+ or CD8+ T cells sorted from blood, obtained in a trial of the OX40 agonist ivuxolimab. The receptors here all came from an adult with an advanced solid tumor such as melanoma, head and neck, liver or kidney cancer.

CDR3 bases: TGTGCCAGTAGCACCAGGGAAGACACTGAAGCTTTCTTT. Its translation is CASSTREDTEAFF. J is TRBJ1-1 and V is TRBV19, with a weak D call TRBD1 (5 bases). V lost 6 bases and J 3 bases, leaving 11 bases between the germline ends. Germline lookup yields CDR1 LNHDA and CDR2 SQIVND (reference sequence). The CDR3 is 13 residues long.

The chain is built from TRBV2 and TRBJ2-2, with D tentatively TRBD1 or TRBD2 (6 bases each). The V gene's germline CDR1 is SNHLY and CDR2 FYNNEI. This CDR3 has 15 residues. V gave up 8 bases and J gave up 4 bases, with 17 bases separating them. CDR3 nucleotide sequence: TGTGCCAGCTCCTACGGCGGAGGGGGCACCGGGGAGCTGTTTTTT. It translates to CASSYGGGGTGELFF. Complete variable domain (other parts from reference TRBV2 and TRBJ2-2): EPEVTQTPSHQVTQMGQEVILRCVPISNHLYFYWYRQILGQKVEFLVSFYNNEISEKSEIFDDQFSVERPDGSNFTLKIRSTKLEDSAMYFCASSYGGGGTGELFFGEGSRLTVL.

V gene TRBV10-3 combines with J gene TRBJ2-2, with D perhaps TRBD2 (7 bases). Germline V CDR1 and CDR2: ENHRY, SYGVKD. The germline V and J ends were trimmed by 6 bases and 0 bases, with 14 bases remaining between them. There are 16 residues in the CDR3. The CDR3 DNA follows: TGTGCCATCAGAGGGGGAAGCGGGACGAACACCGGGGAGCTGTTTTTT. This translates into CAIRGGSGTNTGELFF.

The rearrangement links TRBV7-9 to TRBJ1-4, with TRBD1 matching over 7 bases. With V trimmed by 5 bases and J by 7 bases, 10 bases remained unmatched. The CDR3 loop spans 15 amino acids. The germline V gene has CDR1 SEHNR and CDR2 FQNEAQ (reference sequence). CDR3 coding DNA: TGTGCCAGCAGCAGAAGCCCAGGGGGAGGTGAAAAACTGTTTTTT. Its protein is CASSRSPGGGEKLFF.

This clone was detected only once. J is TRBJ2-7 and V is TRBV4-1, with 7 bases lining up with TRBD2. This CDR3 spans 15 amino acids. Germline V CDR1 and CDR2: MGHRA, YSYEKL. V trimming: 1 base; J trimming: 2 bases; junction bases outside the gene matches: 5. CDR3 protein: CASSQGGGLAYEQYF. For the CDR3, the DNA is TGCGCCAGCAGCCAAGGGGGAGGACTAGCCTACGAGCAGTACTTC.

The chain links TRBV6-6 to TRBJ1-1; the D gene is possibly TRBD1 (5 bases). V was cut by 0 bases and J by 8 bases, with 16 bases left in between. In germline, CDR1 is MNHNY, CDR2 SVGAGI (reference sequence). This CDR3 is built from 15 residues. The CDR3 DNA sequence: TGTGCCAGCAGTTACTCGACTCTAACCCGGGGCGAAGCTTTCTTT. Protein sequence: CASSYSTLTRGEAFF.

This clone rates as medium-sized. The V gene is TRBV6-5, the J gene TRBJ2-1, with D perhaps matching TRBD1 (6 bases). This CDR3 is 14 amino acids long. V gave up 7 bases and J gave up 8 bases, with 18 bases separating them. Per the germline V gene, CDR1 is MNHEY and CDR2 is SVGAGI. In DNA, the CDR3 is TGTGCCAGCACTAACGTACAGGGCCGGGATGAGCAGTTCTTC. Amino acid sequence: CASTNVQGRDEQFF.

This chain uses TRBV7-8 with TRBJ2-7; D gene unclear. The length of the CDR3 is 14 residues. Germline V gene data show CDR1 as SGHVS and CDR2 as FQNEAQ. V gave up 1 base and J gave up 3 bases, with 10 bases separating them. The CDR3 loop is CASSLGLVLYEQYF. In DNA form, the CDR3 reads TGTGCCAGCAGCTTAGGACTCGTTCTCTACGAGCAGTACTTC.

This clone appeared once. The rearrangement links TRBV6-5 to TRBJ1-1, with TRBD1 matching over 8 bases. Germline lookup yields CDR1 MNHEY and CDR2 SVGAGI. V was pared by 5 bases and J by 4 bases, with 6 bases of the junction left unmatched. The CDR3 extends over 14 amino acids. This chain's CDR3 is CASSRTGRRTEAFF. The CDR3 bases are TGTGCCAGCAGTCGGACAGGGAGGCGCACTGAAGCTTTCTTT.

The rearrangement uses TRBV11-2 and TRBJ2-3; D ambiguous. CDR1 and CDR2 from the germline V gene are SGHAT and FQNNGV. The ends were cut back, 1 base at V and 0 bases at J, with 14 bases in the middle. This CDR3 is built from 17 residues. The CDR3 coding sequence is TGTGCCAGCAGCTTAGTAGGAGTAGCTGGGAGCACAGATACGCAGTATTTT. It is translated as CASSLVGVAGSTDTQYF.

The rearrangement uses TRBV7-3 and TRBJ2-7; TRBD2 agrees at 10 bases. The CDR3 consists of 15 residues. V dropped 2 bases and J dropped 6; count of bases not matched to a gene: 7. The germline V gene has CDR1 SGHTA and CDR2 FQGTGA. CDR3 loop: CASSLLAGEQAEQYF. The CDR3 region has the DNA TGTGCCAGCAGCTTACTAGCGGGAGAGCAGGCCGAGCAGTACTTC.

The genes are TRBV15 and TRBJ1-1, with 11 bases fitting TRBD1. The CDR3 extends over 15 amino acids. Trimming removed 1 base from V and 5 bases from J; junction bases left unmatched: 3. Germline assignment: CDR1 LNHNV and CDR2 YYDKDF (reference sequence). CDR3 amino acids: CATSRGRDRGTEAFF. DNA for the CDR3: TGTGCCACCAGCAGAGGCCGGGACAGGGGGACTGAAGCTTTCTTT.

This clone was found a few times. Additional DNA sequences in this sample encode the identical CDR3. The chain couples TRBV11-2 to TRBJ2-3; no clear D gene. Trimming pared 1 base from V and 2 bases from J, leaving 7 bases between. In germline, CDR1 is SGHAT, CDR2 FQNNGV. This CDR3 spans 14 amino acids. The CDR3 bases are TGTGCCAGCAGCTTAGGGGTCTTCACAGATACGCAGTATTTT. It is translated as CASSLGVFTDTQYF.

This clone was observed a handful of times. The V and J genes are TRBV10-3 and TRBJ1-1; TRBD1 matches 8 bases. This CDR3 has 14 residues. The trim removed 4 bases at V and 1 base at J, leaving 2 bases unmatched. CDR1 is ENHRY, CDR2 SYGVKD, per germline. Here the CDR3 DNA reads TGTGCCATCAGTGTGGGACAGGCGAACACTGAAGCTTTCTTT. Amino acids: CAISVGQANTEAFF.

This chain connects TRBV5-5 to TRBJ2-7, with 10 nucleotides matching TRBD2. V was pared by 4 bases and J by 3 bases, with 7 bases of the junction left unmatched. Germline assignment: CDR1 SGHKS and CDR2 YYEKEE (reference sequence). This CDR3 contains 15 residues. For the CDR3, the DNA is TGTGCCAGCAGCCAAGATAGGACTAGCGGCTACGAGCAGTACTTC. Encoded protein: CASSQDRTSGYEQYF.

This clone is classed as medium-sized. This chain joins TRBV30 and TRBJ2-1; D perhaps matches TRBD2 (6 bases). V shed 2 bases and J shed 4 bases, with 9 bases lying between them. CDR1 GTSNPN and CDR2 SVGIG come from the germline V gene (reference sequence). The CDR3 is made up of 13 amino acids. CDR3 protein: CAWSSGVYNEQFF. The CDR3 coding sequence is TGTGCCTGGAGTTCGGGGGTATACAATGAGCAGTTCTTC.

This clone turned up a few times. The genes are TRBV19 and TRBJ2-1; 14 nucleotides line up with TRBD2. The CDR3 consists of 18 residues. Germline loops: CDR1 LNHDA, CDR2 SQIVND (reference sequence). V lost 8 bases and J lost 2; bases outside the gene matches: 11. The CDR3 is CASAPGTSGSSPYNEQFF. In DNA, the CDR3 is TGTGCCAGTGCCCCCGGGACTAGCGGGAGTAGTCCCTACAATGAGCAGTTCTTC.

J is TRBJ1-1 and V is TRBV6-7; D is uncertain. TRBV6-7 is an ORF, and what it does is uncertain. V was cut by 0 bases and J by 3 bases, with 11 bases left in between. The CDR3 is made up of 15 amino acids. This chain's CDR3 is CASSYSPKRDTEAFF. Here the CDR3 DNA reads TGTGCCAGCAGTTACTCACCCAAAAGGGACACTGAAGCTTTCTTT.

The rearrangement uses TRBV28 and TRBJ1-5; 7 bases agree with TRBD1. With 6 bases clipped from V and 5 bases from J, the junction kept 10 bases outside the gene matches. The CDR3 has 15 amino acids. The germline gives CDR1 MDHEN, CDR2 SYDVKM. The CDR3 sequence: CASSLLDREDQPQHF. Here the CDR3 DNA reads TGTGCCAGCAGCCTTCTTGACAGGGAGGATCAGCCCCAGCATTTT.

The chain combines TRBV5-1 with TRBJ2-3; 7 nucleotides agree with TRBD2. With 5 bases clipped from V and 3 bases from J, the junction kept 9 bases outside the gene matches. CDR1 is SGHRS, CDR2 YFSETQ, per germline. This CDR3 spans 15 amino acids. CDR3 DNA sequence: TGCGCCAGCAGTCCCTGGCGGGAGTCAACAGATACGCAGTATTTT. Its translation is CASSPWRESTDTQYF.

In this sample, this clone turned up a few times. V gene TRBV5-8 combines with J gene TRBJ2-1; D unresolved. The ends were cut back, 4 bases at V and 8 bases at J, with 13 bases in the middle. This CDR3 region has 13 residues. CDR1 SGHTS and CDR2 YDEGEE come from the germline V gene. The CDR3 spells CASSPDVIDEQFF. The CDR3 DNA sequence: TGTGCCAGCAGCCCGGACGTTATCGATGAGCAGTTCTTC. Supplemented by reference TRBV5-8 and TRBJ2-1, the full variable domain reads EAGVTQSPTHLIKTRGQQATLRCSPISGHTSVYWYQQALGLGLQFLLWYDEGEERNRGNFPPRFSGRQFPNYSSELNVNALELEDSALYLCASSPDVIDEQFFGPGTRLTVL.

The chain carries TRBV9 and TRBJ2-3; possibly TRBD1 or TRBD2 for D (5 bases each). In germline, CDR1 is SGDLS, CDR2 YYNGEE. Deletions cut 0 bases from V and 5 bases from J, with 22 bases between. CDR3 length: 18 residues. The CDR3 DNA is TGTGCCAGCAGCGTAGCTACCCACTCCGGGACGCCAAAAGATACGCAGTATTTT. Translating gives CASSVATHSGTPKDTQYF. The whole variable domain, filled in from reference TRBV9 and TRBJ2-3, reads DSGVTQTPKHLITATGQRVTLRCSPRSGDLSVYWYQQSLDQGLQFLIQYYNGEERAKGNILERFSAQQFPDLHSELNLSSLELGDSALYFCASSVATHSGTPKDTQYFGPGTRLTVL.

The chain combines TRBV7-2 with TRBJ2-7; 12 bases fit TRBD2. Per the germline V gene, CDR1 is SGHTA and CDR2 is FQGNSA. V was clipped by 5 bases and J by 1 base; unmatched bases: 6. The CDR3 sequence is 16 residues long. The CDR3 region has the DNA TGTGCCAGCAGCGCGGGACTAGCGGGCCCATCCTACGAGCAGTACTTC. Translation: CASSAGLAGPSYEQYF. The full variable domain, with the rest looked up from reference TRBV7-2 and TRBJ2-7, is GAGVSQSPSNKVTEKGKDVELRCDPISGHTALYWYRQSLGQGLEFLIYFQGNSAPDKSGLPSDRFSAERTGGSVSTLTIQRTQQEDSAVYLCASSAGLAGPSYEQYFGPGTRLTVT.

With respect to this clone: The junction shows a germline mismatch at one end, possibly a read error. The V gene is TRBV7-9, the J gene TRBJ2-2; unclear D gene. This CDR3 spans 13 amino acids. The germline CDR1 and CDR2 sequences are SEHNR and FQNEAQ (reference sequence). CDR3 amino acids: CASSPTNTGELFF. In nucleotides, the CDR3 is TGTGCCAGCAGCCCGACGAATACCGGGGAGCTGTTTTTT.

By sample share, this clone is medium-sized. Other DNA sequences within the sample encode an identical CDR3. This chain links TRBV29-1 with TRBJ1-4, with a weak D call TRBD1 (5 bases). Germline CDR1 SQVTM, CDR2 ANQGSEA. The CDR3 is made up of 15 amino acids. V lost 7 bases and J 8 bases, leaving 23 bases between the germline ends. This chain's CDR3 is CSARFKGGGGEKLFF. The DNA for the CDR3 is TGCAGCGCCCGTTTTAAGGGTGGGGGAGGGGAAAAACTGTTTTTT. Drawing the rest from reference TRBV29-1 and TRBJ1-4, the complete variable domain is SAVISQKPSRDICQRGTSLTIQCQVDSQVTMMFWYRQQPGQSLTLIATANQGSEATYESGFVIDKFPISRPNLTFSTLTVSNMSPEDSSIYLCSARFKGGGGEKLFFGSGTQLSVL.

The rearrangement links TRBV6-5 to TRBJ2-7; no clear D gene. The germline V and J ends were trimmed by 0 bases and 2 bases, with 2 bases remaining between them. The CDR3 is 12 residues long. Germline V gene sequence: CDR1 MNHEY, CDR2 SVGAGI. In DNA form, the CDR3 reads TGTGCCAGCAGTTACTCTCCCTACGAGCAGTACTTC. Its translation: CASSYSPYEQYF.

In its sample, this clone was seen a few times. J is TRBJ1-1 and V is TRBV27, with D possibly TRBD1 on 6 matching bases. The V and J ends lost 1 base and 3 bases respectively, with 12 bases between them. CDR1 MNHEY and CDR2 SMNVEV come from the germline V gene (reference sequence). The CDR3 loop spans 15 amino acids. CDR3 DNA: TGTGCCAGCAGTTTATGGGGGGGCGCGGACACTGAAGCTTTCTTT. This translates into CASSLWGGADTEAFF.